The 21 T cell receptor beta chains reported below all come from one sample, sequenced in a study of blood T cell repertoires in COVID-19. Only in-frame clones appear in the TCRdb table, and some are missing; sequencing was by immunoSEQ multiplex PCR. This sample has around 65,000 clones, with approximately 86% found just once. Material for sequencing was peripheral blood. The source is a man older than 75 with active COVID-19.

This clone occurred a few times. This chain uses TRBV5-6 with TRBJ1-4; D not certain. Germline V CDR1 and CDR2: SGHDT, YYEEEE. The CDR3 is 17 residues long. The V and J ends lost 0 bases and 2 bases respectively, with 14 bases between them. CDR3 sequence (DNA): TGTGCCAGCAGCTTGGCGAGTATATTTTCTACTAATGAAAAACTGTTTTTT. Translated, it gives CASSLASIFSTNEKLFF.

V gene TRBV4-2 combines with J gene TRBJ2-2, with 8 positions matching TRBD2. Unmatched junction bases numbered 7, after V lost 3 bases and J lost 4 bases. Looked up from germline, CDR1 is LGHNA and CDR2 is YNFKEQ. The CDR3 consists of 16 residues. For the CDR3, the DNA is TGTGCCAGCAGCCACAGTAGCGGGGCGGGCACCGGGGAGCTGTTTTTT. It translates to CASSHSSGAGTGELFF.

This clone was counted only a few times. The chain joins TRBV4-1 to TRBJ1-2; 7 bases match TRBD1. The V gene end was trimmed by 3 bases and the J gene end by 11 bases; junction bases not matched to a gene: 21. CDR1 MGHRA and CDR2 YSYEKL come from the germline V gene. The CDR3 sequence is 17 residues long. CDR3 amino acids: CASSQSRQGFGTMWYTF. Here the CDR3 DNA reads TGCGCCAGCAGCCAGTCTCGACAGGGATTTGGTACTATGTGGTACACCTTC.

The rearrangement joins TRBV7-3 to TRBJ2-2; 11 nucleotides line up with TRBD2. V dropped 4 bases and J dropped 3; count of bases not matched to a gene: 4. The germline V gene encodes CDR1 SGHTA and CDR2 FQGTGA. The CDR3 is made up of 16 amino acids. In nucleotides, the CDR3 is TGTGCCAGCAGCTCGCTAGCGGGGGGACACACCGGGGAGCTGTTTTTT. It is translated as CASSSLAGGHTGELFF.

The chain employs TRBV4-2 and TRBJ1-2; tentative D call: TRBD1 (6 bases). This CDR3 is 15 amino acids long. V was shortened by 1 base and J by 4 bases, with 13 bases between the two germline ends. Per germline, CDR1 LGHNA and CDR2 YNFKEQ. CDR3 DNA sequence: TGTGCCAGCAGCCAAGTTTCTGGGGGCAGCTATGGCTACACCTTC. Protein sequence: CASSQVSGGSYGYTF.

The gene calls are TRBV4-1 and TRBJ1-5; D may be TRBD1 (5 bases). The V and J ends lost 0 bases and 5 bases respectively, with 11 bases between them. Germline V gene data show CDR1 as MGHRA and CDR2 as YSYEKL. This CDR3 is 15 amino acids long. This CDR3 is CASSQDTRGDQPQHF. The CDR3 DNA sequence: TGCGCCAGCAGCCAAGATACTCGGGGGGATCAGCCCCAGCATTTT.

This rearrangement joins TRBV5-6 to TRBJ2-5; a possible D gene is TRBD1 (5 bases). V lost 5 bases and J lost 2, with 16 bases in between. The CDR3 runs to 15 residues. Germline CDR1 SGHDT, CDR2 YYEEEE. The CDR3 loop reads CASSSQVGLQETQYF. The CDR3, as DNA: TGTGCCAGCAGTTCTCAGGTGGGGCTTCAAGAGACCCAGTACTTC.

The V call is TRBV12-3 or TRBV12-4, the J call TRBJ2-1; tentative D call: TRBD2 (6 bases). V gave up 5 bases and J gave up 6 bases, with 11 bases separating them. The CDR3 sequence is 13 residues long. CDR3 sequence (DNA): TGTGCCAGCAGTCCGGGACTCCTCAATGAGCAGTTCTTC. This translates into CASSPGLLNEQFF.

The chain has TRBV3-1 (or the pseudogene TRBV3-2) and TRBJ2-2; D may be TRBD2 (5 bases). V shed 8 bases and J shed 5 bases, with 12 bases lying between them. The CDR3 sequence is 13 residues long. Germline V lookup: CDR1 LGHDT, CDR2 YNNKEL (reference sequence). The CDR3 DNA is TGTGCCAGCGGGAGACAAAGGACCGGGGAGCTGTTTTTT. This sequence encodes CASGRQRTGELFF.

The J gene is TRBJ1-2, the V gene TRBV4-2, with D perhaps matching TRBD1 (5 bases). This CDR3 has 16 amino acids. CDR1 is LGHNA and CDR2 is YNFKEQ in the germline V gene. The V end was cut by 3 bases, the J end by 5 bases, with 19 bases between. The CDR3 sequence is CASSQNRGTVWYGYTF. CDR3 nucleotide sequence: TGTGCCAGCAGCCAGAATCGTGGGACTGTGTGGTATGGCTACACCTTC.

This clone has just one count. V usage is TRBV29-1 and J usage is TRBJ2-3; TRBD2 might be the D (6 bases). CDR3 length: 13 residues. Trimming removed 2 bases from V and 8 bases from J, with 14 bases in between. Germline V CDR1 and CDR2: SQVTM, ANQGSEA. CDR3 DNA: TGCAGCGTTGAACGGGGGACTGATCTTACGCAGTATTTT. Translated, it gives CSVERGTDLTQYF.

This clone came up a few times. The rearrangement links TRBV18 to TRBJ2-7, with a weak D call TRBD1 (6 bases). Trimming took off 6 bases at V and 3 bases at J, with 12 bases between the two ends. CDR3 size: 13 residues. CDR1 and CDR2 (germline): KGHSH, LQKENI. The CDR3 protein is CASSIDRNYEQYF. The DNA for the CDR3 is TGTGCCAGCTCCATAGACAGGAACTACGAGCAGTACTTC. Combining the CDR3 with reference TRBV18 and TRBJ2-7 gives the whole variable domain NAGVMQNPRHLVRRRGQEARLRCSPMKGHSHVYWYRQLPEEGLKFMVYLQKENIIDESGMPKERFSAEFPKEGPSILRIQQVVRGDSAAYFCASSIDRNYEQYFGPGTRLTVT.

CDR3 DNA: TGTGCCAGCAGTTCTAACTCTTTCGAGCAGTACTTC. Amino acids: CASSSNSFEQYF. The chain has TRBV11-2 and TRBJ2-7; D uncertain. The germline gives CDR1 SGHAT, CDR2 FQNNGV. The CDR3 is 12 amino acids. Trimming shortened V by 6 bases and J by 6 bases, and 12 bases separated the two germline ends.

The CDR3 sequence is CASSSQGPTDTQYF. As DNA, the CDR3 is TGTGCCAGCAGTTCACAGGGACCCACAGATACGCAGTATTTT. This chain joins TRBV6-6 and TRBJ2-3; the D gene is possibly TRBD1 (6 bases). The CDR3 contains 14 residues. Trimming took 4 bases from V and 2 from J, leaving 10 bases between them. CDR1 is MNHNY and CDR2 is SVGAGI in the germline V gene (reference sequence).

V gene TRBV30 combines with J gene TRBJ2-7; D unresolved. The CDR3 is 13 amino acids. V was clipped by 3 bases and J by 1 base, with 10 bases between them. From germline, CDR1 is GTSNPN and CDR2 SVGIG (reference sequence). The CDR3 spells CAWRATSSYEQYF. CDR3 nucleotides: TGTGCCTGGAGGGCGACTTCTTCCTACGAGCAGTACTTC.

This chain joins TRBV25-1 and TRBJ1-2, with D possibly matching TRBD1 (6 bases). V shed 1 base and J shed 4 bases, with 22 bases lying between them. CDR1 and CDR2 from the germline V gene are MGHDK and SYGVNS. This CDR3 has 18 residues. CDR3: CASSESSPFAGTSYGYTF. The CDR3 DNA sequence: TGTGCCAGCAGTGAATCTTCGCCGTTTGCAGGGACAAGCTATGGCTACACCTTC.

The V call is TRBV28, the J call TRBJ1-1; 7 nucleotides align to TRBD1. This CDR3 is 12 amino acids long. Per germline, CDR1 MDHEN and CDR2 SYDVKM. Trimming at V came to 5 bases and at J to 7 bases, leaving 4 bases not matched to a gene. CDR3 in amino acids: CASSTDRVEAFF. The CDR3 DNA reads TGTGCCAGCAGTACCGACAGGGTTGAAGCTTTCTTT.

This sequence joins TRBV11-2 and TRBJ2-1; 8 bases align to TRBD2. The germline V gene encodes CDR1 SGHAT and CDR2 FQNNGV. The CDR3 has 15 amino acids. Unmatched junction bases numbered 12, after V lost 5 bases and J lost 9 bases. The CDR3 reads CASSLTGTSFGEQFF. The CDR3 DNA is TGTGCCAGCAGCCTCACCGGGACTAGTTTCGGTGAGCAGTTCTTC.

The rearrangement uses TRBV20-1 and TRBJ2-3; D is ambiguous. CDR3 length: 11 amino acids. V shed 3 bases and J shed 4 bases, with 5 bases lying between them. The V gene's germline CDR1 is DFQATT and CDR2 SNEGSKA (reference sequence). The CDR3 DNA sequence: TGCAGTGCTAGGAACTCAGATACGCAGTATTTT. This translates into CSARNSDTQYF.

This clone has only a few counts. The CDR3 loop is CASSQGQGNEKLFF. Here the CDR3 DNA reads TGCGCCAGCAGCCAAGGGCAGGGGAACGAAAAACTGTTTTTT. V and J are TRBV4-1 and TRBJ1-4, with D possibly TRBD1 on 6 matching bases. CDR3 size: 14 residues. Trimming stripped 1 base from V and 8 bases from J, with 11 bases between. Germline CDR1 is MGHRA and CDR2 is YSYEKL.

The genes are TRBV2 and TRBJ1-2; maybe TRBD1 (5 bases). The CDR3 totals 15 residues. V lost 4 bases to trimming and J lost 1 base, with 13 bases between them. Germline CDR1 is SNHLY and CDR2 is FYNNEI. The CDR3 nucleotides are TGTGCCAGCAGTGTCGACGGGGGAGGTAACTATGGCTACACCTTC. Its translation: CASSVDGGGNYGYTF.